This entry is about one T cell receptor (beta chain). Its antigen is unknown. Sequenced by immunoSEQ multiplex PCR; TCRdb stores in-frame clones only, minus some. The sample records some 2,000,000 clones, approximately 95% being singletons. The CDR3 contains 18 residues. The junction had 7 bases not matched to a gene; V was cut back by 3 bases and J by 0 bases. Germline V gene sequence: CDR1 SNHLY, CDR2 FYNNEI. The data were taken from a study of shared clonotypes between healthy human individuals. Findings of the study overall: Naive subsets usually exceeded memory subsets in estimated richness. Among non-shared clonotypes, generation probabilities were lower than among those shared by all four donors.

The chain employs TRBV2 and TRBJ1-4, with 10 bases that match TRBD1. Source material: naive CD4+ T cells sorted from blood. The subset is: CD45RA+ positively selected. The receptor comes from a man younger than 35 in good health. The CDR3, as DNA: TGTGCCAGCAGTGATAGGTTTGGACAGGGGGCAACTAATGAAAAACTGTTTTTT. This encodes CASSDRFGQGATNEKLFF.